Shown below are 7 T cell receptor beta chains from a single sample sequenced in a study of coeliac disease. The method was immunoSEQ multiplex PCR; TCRdb's version includes in-frame clones alone and lacks a portion of them. The sample has approximately 4,400 clones, around 66% seen once. Sample: lymphocytes from the gut lamina propria. The receptors come from a woman aged 25 to 39 without celiac disease.

Judged by abundance, this clone is medium-sized. The V gene is TRBV5-1, the J gene TRBJ1-4; TRBD1 might be the D (5 bases). The CDR3 has 15 residues. CDR1 is SGHRS and CDR2 is YFSETQ in the germline V gene. V dropped 4 bases and J dropped 7 bases, with 17 bases sitting between them. The DNA of the CDR3 is TGCGCCAGCAGCCCGGGGTCCGGGGGAGGTGAAAAACTGTTTTTT. It specifies CASSPGSGGGEKLFF.

This rearrangement joins TRBV6-1 to TRBJ2-6; the D gene is possibly TRBD1 (6 bases). CDR1 is MNHNS and CDR2 is SASEGT in the germline V gene. The CDR3 is 15 amino acids. The ends were cut back, 6 bases at V and 1 base at J, with 10 bases in the middle. Here the CDR3 DNA reads TGTGCCAGCAGAAAAGGGGGATCTGGGGCCAACGTCCTGACTTTC. This codes for CASRKGGSGANVLTF.

V is TRBV4-1 and J is TRBJ2-7, with a possible D match to TRBD1 (6 bases). The CDR3 runs 15 residues. The V gene's germline CDR1 is MGHRA and CDR2 YSYEKL. Trimming removed 0 bases at V and 2 bases at J, with 11 bases between. CDR3 region: CASSQDRQGTYEQYF. The CDR3 DNA follows: TGCGCCAGCAGCCAAGATAGGCAGGGGACCTACGAGCAGTACTTC.

Within the sample, this clone is hyperexpanded. This chain uses TRBV28 with TRBJ2-7; D is perhaps TRBD2 (7 bases). The V gene's germline CDR1 is MDHEN and CDR2 SYDVKM. This CDR3 is built from 18 residues. V was shortened by 3 bases and J by 1 base, with 22 bases between the two germline ends. The CDR3: CASSFWSSGGHLSYEQYF. The CDR3 DNA is TGTGCCAGCAGTTTTTGGTCGTCGGGGGGACACCTGTCCTACGAGCAGTACTTC.

The rearrangement uses TRBV29-1 and TRBJ1-1, with a possible D match to TRBD1 (5 bases). V was clipped by 6 bases and J by 1 base, with 12 bases between them. Germline assignment: CDR1 SQVTM and CDR2 ANQGSEA. The CDR3 consists of 13 residues. The CDR3 region has the DNA TGCAGCGTCCAGACGGGGGGGAACACTGAAGCTTTCTTT. This sequence encodes CSVQTGGNTEAFF.

CDR3 loop: CASITGGAAGELFF. The CDR3, as DNA: TGTGCCAGCATCACAGGGGGCGCCGCCGGGGAGCTGTTTTTT. The genes are TRBV28 and TRBJ2-2; 9 bases match TRBD1. The V gene end was trimmed by 7 bases and the J gene end by 6 bases; junction bases not matched to a gene: 6. Per the germline V gene, CDR1 is MDHEN and CDR2 is SYDVKM. This CDR3 comprises 14 residues.

This chain uses TRBV5-5 with TRBJ2-1; 8 bases are shared with TRBD1. Germline trimming cut 0 bases from V and 4 bases from J; bases unmatched to any gene: 6. CDR1 is SGHKS and CDR2 is YYEKEE in the germline V gene (reference sequence). The CDR3 runs 16 residues. The CDR3 DNA is TGTGCCAGCAGCTTGGGACAGGGGCCGAGGTACAATGAGCAGTTCTTC. It encodes CASSLGQGPRYNEQFF. Full variable domain (outside the CDR3, taken from reference TRBV5-5 and TRBJ2-1): DAGVTQSPTHLIKTRGQQVTLRCSPISGHKSVSWYQQVLGQGPQFIFQYYEKEERGRGNFPDRFSARQFPNYSSELNVNALLLGDSALYLCASSLGQGPRYNEQFFGPGTRLTVL.